This T cell receptor (beta chain) emerged from a study of CD8+CD57+ T cells in acquired aplastic anemia. All patients picked for sequencing had shown, by flow cytometry, an expansion of CD8+CD57+ cells. This clonotype has just a few counts. V dropped 7 bases and J dropped 4 bases, with 22 bases sitting between them. Germline lookup yields CDR1 LGHNA and CDR2 YNFKEQ. The length of the CDR3 is 16 residues. Profiling that covered TCR beta VDJ and CDR3 relied on genomic DNA as its template. Each CDR3 protein gets one entry after TCRdb re-called the reads with MiXCR. The table has roughly 170,000 distinct CDR3 sequences, about half seen once.

The clonotype originates from a human donor with aplastic anemia. J is TRBJ1-1 and V is TRBV4-2, with D unclear. The sequencing input was sorted CD4+, CD8+, or CD8+CD57+ T cells (not recorded which) from PBMCs. The CDR3 protein is CASTTGGDGWGTEAFF. CDR3 DNA: TGTGCCAGCACTACCGGCGGCGACGGCTGGGGCACTGAAGCTTTCTTT.